Each of the 16 T cell receptor beta chains below was sequenced from the same sample in a study of blood T cell repertoires in COVID-19. TCRdb keeps only in-frame clones here, not all; method: immunoSEQ multiplex PCR. The data show 240,000 or so clones, around 90% seen once. Sequenced input: peripheral blood. These TCRs come from a woman in her 40s who had recovered from COVID-19.

The chain links TRBV13 to TRBJ2-3; no definite D call. The V end was cut by 5 bases, the J end by 0 bases, with 12 bases between. This CDR3 has 15 amino acids. Germline assignment: CDR1 PRHDT and CDR2 FYEKMQ (reference sequence). The CDR3 region is CASSPGPSSTDTQYF. As DNA, the CDR3 is TGTGCCAGCAGCCCCGGTCCCTCCAGCACAGATACGCAGTATTTT.

The chain carries TRBV9 and TRBJ2-5; TRBD2 matches at 9 bases. The CDR3 length is 15 residues. The germline V gene has CDR1 SGDLS and CDR2 YYNGEE. The trim removed 0 bases at V and 5 bases at J, leaving 5 bases unmatched. The CDR3 nucleotides read TGTGCCAGCAGCGTAGGGGGACTAGCAGGTGAGACCCAGTACTTC. Its translation: CASSVGGLAGETQYF.

The V gene is TRBV24-1, the J gene TRBJ1-1; 9 positions match TRBD1. Trimming at V came to 3 bases and at J to 5 bases, leaving 6 bases not matched to a gene. The CDR3 is made up of 15 amino acids. Germline lookup yields CDR1 KGHDR and CDR2 SFDVKD. The chain's CDR3 is CATSDTGQGQTEAFF. The CDR3 DNA reads as TGTGCCACCAGTGATACCGGACAGGGGCAGACTGAAGCTTTCTTT.

The chain recombines TRBV7-2 with TRBJ2-3; perhaps TRBD2 as D (5 bases). Germline V gene sequence: CDR1 SGHTA, CDR2 FQGNSA. Trimming took 5 bases from V and 4 from J, leaving 16 bases between them. The CDR3 sequence is 15 residues long. CDR3 nucleotide sequence: TGTGCCAGCAGCCGCGGATCGGGAACGCCAGATACGCAGTATTTT. Amino acid sequence: CASSRGSGTPDTQYF.

The chain is built from TRBV24-1 and TRBJ1-5, with unresolved D. This CDR3 contains 16 residues. CDR1 is KGHDR, CDR2 SFDVKD, per germline. V lost 2 bases and J lost 2, with 12 bases in between. CDR3 sequence: CATSDSRTGGNQPQHF. The CDR3, as DNA: TGTGCCACCAGTGATTCAAGGACTGGGGGCAATCAGCCCCAGCATTTT.

The chain recombines TRBV30 with TRBJ1-6, with D possibly being TRBD1 (5 bases). The CDR3 loop spans 13 amino acids. The V gene's germline CDR1 is GTSNPN and CDR2 SVGIG (reference sequence). V was cut by 3 bases and J by 9 bases, with 12 bases left in between. CDR3 loop: CAWRGGNSSPLHF. DNA for the CDR3: TGTGCCTGGAGGGGGGGGAATAGTTCACCCCTCCACTTT.

J is TRBJ2-1 and V is TRBV19, with D possibly TRBD1 on 6 matching bases. Germline loops: CDR1 LNHDA, CDR2 SQIVND (reference sequence). With 7 bases removed from V and 3 bases from J, the gap between germline ends came to 10 bases. The CDR3 is made up of 13 amino acids. The DNA of the CDR3 is TGTGCCAGTACCCGGGACATCTACAATGAGCAGTTCTTC. Translated, it gives CASTRDIYNEQFF.

The V gene is TRBV3-1 (or the pseudogene TRBV3-2), the J gene TRBJ1-5, with a possible D match to TRBD1 (5 bases). Trimming removed 0 bases at V and 1 base at J, with 13 bases between. The germline V gene encodes CDR1 LGHDT and CDR2 YNNKEL (reference sequence). This CDR3 contains 17 residues. This CDR3 reads CASSQDPGPLSNQPQHF. CDR3 in DNA: TGTGCCAGCAGCCAAGATCCAGGGCCCCTAAGCAATCAGCCCCAGCATTTT.

V and J are TRBV19 and TRBJ2-5; D is perhaps TRBD1 (5 bases). The CDR3 sequence is 14 residues long. Germline V gives CDR1 LNHDA, CDR2 SQIVND (reference sequence). The V and J ends lost 4 bases and 5 bases respectively, with 14 bases between them. The CDR3 region has the DNA TGTGCCAGTAGTACGACAGTTAATTCCGAGACCCAGTACTTC. Amino acid sequence: CASSTTVNSETQYF. Combining the CDR3 with reference TRBV19 and TRBJ2-5 gives the whole variable domain DGGITQSPKYLFRKEGQNVTLSCEQNLNHDAMYWYRQDPGQGLRLIYYSQIVNDFQKGDIAEGYSVSREKKESFPLTVTSAQKNPTAFYLCASSTTVNSETQYFGPGTRLLVL.

This clone came up once. The chain couples TRBV4-3 to TRBJ1-2; D gene ambiguous. V lost 0 bases, J lost 2 bases, and 7 bases lay in between. The V gene's germline CDR1 is LGHNA and CDR2 YSLEER. CDR3 length equals 14 residues. In DNA form, the CDR3 reads TGCGCCAGCAGCCAAGAGGCGCGGAACTATGGCTACACCTTC. Its protein product is CASSQEARNYGYTF.

The genes are TRBV19 and TRBJ2-5, with D possibly matching TRBD2 (6 bases). The CDR3 runs 13 residues. V lost 4 bases, J lost 4 bases, and 10 bases lay in between. Germline V gives CDR1 LNHDA, CDR2 SQIVND (reference sequence). CDR3 nucleotide sequence: TGTGCCAGTAGTACAACCGGGGGAGAGACCCAGTACTTC. It codes for CASSTTGGETQYF.

In its sample, this clone was seen once. The chain's CDR3 is CASSLGRAGAYNEQFF. The CDR3 DNA is TGTGCCAGCAGCTTGGGGCGAGCGGGGGCCTACAATGAGCAGTTCTTC. V and J are TRBV5-4 and TRBJ2-1, with 8 bases that match TRBD2. The CDR3 loop spans 16 amino acids. The V gene's germline CDR1 is SGHNT and CDR2 YYREEE (reference sequence). V dropped 0 bases and J dropped 2; count of bases not matched to a gene: 4.

The V and J genes are TRBV15 and TRBJ2-1; 11 nucleotides line up with TRBD1. The germline V gene encodes CDR1 LNHNV and CDR2 YYDKDF (reference sequence). This CDR3 contains 16 residues. J was trimmed by 9 bases and V by 2 bases; bases with no gene match: 9. DNA of the CDR3: TGTGCCACCAGCAGAAGAGGACAGGGGGCGCAGAGTGAGCAGTTCTTC. It encodes CATSRRGQGAQSEQFF. Complete variable domain (other parts from reference TRBV15 and TRBJ2-1): DAMVIQNPRYQVTQFGKPVTLSCSQTLNHNVMYWYQQKSSQAPKLLFHYYDKDFNNEADTPDNFQSRRPNTSFCFLDIRSPGLGDTAMYLCATSRRGQGAQSEQFFGPGTRLTVL.

This clone has a handful of counts. The gene calls are TRBV5-1 and TRBJ2-1, with a weak D call TRBD2 (5 bases). Germline CDR1 SGHRS, CDR2 YFSETQ. This CDR3 is 16 amino acids long. V lost 4 bases and J 5 bases, leaving 19 bases between the germline ends. The CDR3 DNA is TGCGCCAGCAGCCCCTCGGGCAGGCTGAGGGACAATGAGCAGTTCTTC. It is translated as CASSPSGRLRDNEQFF. Looking up the rest from reference TRBV5-1 and TRBJ2-1 gives the full variable domain: KAGVTQTPRYLIKTRGQQVTLSCSPISGHRSVSWYQQTPGQGLQFLFEYFSETQRNKGNFPGRFSGRQFSNSRSEMNVSTLELGDSALYLCASSPSGRLRDNEQFFGPGTRLTVL.

The rearrangement links TRBV4-2 to TRBJ1-1; no clear D. Trimming removed 0 bases from V and 7 bases from J, with 9 bases in between. CDR3 length: 13 residues. Germline CDR1 and CDR2: LGHNA and YNFKEQ. The DNA for the CDR3 is TGTGCCAGCAGCCAAGATGGGCAGTTTGAAGCTTTCTTT. Amino acids: CASSQDGQFEAFF.

The CDR3 DNA sequence: TGTGCCAGCAGCCCCAGGGCCCTGAGGTCCGGGGAGCTGTTTTTT. Translated, it gives CASSPRALRSGELFF. The chain combines TRBV9 with TRBJ2-2, with TRBD1 as a possible D gene (5 bases). Germline assignment: CDR1 SGDLS and CDR2 YYNGEE. V dropped 4 bases and J dropped 6 bases, with 16 bases sitting between them. The CDR3 totals 15 residues. The complete variable domain, with remaining parts taken from reference TRBV9 and TRBJ2-2, reads DSGVTQTPKHLITATGQRVTLRCSPRSGDLSVYWYQQSLDQGLQFLIQYYNGEERAKGNILERFSAQQFPDLHSELNLSSLELGDSALYFCASSPRALRSGELFFGEGSRLTVL.